Below, 25 T cell receptor beta chains from the same sample are listed, as sequenced in a study of shared T cell receptors in the human thymus. Libraries were prepared by immunoSEQ multiplex PCR; TCRdb keeps only in-frame clonotypes and omits some of them. The profile covers some 400,000 clones, with roughly 94% appearing a single time and approximately 0.02% taken by the ten largest. The sequenced material came from thymocytes. The receptor source for this set is a human donor.

CDR3 in amino acids: CASRPCRLAGGPDNEQFF. The CDR3 coding sequence is TGTGCCAGCCGGCCCTGTAGGCTAGCGGGAGGGCCAGACAATGAGCAGTTCTTC. The chain has TRBV28 and TRBJ2-1; 12 bases match TRBD2. The CDR3 consists of 18 residues. Trimming at V came to 8 bases and at J to 5 bases, leaving 16 bases not matched to a gene. Germline assignment: CDR1 MDHEN and CDR2 SYDVKM.

This chain links TRBV5-8 with TRBJ1-1, with D perhaps matching TRBD1 (5 bases). The germline V gene has CDR1 SGHTS and CDR2 YDEGEE. V was trimmed by 2 bases and J by 4 bases, leaving 12 bases between them. The CDR3 consists of 14 residues. In DNA form, the CDR3 reads TGTGCCAGCAGCTTACTGTTAAGGGGCACTGAAGCTTTCTTT. Translating it yields CASSLLLRGTEAFF. Drawing the rest from reference TRBV5-8 and TRBJ1-1, the complete variable domain is EAGVTQSPTHLIKTRGQQATLRCSPISGHTSVYWYQQALGLGLQFLLWYDEGEERNRGNFPPRFSGRQFPNYSSELNVNALELEDSALYLCASSLLLRGTEAFFGQGTRLTVV.

The rearrangement links TRBV29-1 to TRBJ2-1, with D tentatively TRBD1 or TRBD2 (6 bases each). The V end was cut by 7 bases, the J end by 8 bases, with 12 bases between. CDR1 and CDR2 from the germline V gene are SQVTM and ANQGSEA. CDR3 length equals 11 residues. CDR3 sequence reads: CSAGGVDEQFF. The CDR3 coding sequence is TGCAGCGCCGGGGGCGTGGATGAGCAGTTCTTC.

The V gene is TRBV11-2, the J gene TRBJ1-4, with 9 nucleotides matching TRBD1. CDR3 length: 13 residues. The V gene end was trimmed by 8 bases and the J gene end by 8 bases; junction bases not matched to a gene: 6. Germline values: CDR1 SGHAT, CDR2 FQNNGV. CDR3 sequence reads: CASARTGDEKLFF. The CDR3 bases are TGTGCCAGCGCGAGGACAGGGGACGAAAAACTGTTTTTT. Combining the CDR3 with reference TRBV11-2 and TRBJ1-4 gives the whole variable domain EAGVAQSPRYKIIEKRQSVAFWCNPISGHATLYWYQQILGQGPKLLIQFQNNGVVDDSQLPKDRFSAERLKGVDSTLKIQPAKLEDSAVYLCASARTGDEKLFFGSGTQLSVL.

V gene TRBV2 combines with J gene TRBJ2-2; TRBD2 matches at 14 bases. Germline V gene data show CDR1 as SNHLY and CDR2 as FYNNEI. This CDR3 has 17 amino acids. Germline trimming cut 7 bases from V and 0 bases from J; bases unmatched to any gene: 4. Here the CDR3 reads CASTRTSGGSNTGELFF. The CDR3 DNA is TGTGCCAGCACCAGGACTAGCGGGGGGTCGAACACCGGGGAGCTGTTTTTT.

The J gene is TRBJ2-2, the V gene TRBV27, with D uncertain. Germline values: CDR1 MNHEY, CDR2 SMNVEV (reference sequence). The germline V and J ends were trimmed by 6 bases and 3 bases, with 11 bases remaining between them. The CDR3 is 14 amino acids. CDR3 nucleotide sequence: TGTGCCAGCAGCGACAAGGCGTACACCGGGGAGCTGTTTTTT. The encoded protein is CASSDKAYTGELFF.

The genes are TRBV6-1 and TRBJ2-1, with TRBD2 matching 11 bases. Germline V CDR1 and CDR2: MNHNS, SASEGT. This CDR3 has 16 amino acids. V gave up 1 base and J gave up 9 bases; unmatched junction bases: 8. CDR3 residues: CASSEGLAGRVCEQFF. The DNA for the CDR3 is TGTGCCAGCAGTGAAGGACTAGCGGGGAGAGTCTGTGAGCAGTTCTTC.

The chain employs TRBV6-5 and TRBJ1-2; 7 bases align to TRBD1. Looked up from germline, CDR1 is MNHEY and CDR2 is SVGAGI. CDR3 length: 15 residues. Trimming removed 3 bases from V and 2 bases from J; junction bases left unmatched: 6. The chain's CDR3 is CASSYSGTANYGYTF. The CDR3 nucleotides are TGTGCCAGCAGTTATTCCGGGACAGCCAACTATGGCTACACCTTC.

V gene TRBV6-5 combines with J gene TRBJ2-1; TRBD2 might be the D (7 bases). The CDR3 has 15 residues. V lost 0 bases and J lost 9, with 15 bases in between. CDR1 and CDR2 (germline): MNHEY, SVGAGI. The CDR3 protein is CASSYSRGGLSEQFF. The CDR3 DNA sequence: TGTGCCAGCAGTTACTCCAGGGGAGGGTTGAGTGAGCAGTTCTTC.

This chain uses TRBV7-9 with TRBJ2-1; no reliable D call. The V gene lost 5 bases and the J gene lost 5 bases, with 4 bases spanning the gap. Germline values: CDR1 SEHNR, CDR2 FQNEAQ (reference sequence). The CDR3 has 11 amino acids. The CDR3 loop reads CASSPHNEQFF. The CDR3 bases are TGTGCCAGCAGCCCCCACAATGAGCAGTTCTTC.

The chain joins TRBV7-6 to TRBJ1-3, with D possibly TRBD1 on 5 matching bases. CDR3 length: 19 amino acids. Germline values: CDR1 SGHVS, CDR2 FNYEAQ. Between the trimmed V and J ends, which lost 1 base and 2 bases, there was a span of 21 bases. The CDR3 DNA reads as TGTGCCAGCAGCTTAGTTTGGGGGTGGGTCTCAAAAGCTGGAAACACCATATATTTT. Translation: CASSLVWGWVSKAGNTIYF.

The chain combines TRBV25-1 with TRBJ2-5, with D perhaps matching TRBD1 or TRBD2 (5 bases each). The CDR3 consists of 15 residues. Per germline, CDR1 MGHDK and CDR2 SYGVNS. V was shortened by 2 bases and J by 5 bases, with 15 bases between the two germline ends. The CDR3 DNA reads TGTGCCAGCAGTGAAGGGACGTGGGGGTGGGAGACCCAGTACTTC. Protein sequence: CASSEGTWGWETQYF.

This clone was counted only a few times. Different DNA sequences within this sample yield the same CDR3. The chain links TRBV5-1 to TRBJ2-7; D gene uncertain. Trimming stripped 0 bases from V and 3 bases from J, with 1 base between. The germline V gene has CDR1 SGHRS and CDR2 YFSETQ. This CDR3 region has 11 residues. In nucleotides, the CDR3 is TGCGCCAGCAGCTTGGGCTACGAGCAGTACTTC. Translating it yields CASSLGYEQYF.

The V call is TRBV5-1, the J call TRBJ2-7, with 7 bases lining up with TRBD2. CDR1 is SGHRS and CDR2 is YFSETQ in the germline V gene. Trimming cost V 4 bases and J 4 bases; bases outside gene matches: 5. This CDR3 has 13 amino acids. The CDR3 DNA is TGCGCCAGCAGCGTGGGAGGGAGGTACGAGCAGTACTTC. Encoded protein: CASSVGGRYEQYF.

V is TRBV6-1 and J is TRBJ1-4, with a tentative D call TRBD1 (5 bases). This CDR3 is 14 amino acids long. The V and J ends lost 11 bases and 7 bases respectively, with 20 bases between them. Germline values: CDR1 MNHNS, CDR2 SASEGT. The CDR3 nucleotides read TGTGCCGCCGACTCTGGGGGGTGGAGTGAAAAACTGTTTTTT. This gives the protein CAADSGGWSEKLFF.

The rearrangement links TRBV11-2 to TRBJ2-5; D is undetermined. This CDR3 region has 15 residues. V dropped 1 base and J dropped 5 bases, with 14 bases sitting between them. Germline V gene sequence: CDR1 SGHAT, CDR2 FQNNGV. The CDR3 bases are TGTGCCAGCAGCTTAGTCCTGGAGTTGGGGGAGACCCAGTACTTC. It specifies CASSLVLELGETQYF. The full variable domain, rest sourced from reference TRBV11-2 and TRBJ2-5, is EAGVAQSPRYKIIEKRQSVAFWCNPISGHATLYWYQQILGQGPKLLIQFQNNGVVDDSQLPKDRFSAERLKGVDSTLKIQPAKLEDSAVYLCASSLVLELGETQYFGPGTRLLVL.

This clone came up a few times. The gene calls are TRBV4-1 and TRBJ1-5, with no clear D. This CDR3 is 14 amino acids long. Germline-derived CDR1 and CDR2 are MGHRA and YSYEKL. V lost 3 bases to trimming and J lost 5 bases, with 11 bases between them. Written as DNA, the CDR3 is TGCGCCAGCAGCCATTCCCCCTACCATCAGCCCCAGCATTTT. Translating gives CASSHSPYHQPQHF.

The chain uses TRBV5-1 and TRBJ2-1; tentatively, D is TRBD2 (6 bases). Germline V gene data show CDR1 as SGHRS and CDR2 as YFSETQ. V lost 3 bases and J lost 2, with 12 bases in between. CDR3 size: 15 residues. The CDR3 here is CASSYTSPTYNEQFF. Written as DNA, the CDR3 is TGCGCCAGCAGCTATACTAGCCCTACCTACAATGAGCAGTTCTTC.

V is TRBV15 and J is TRBJ2-3; a weak D match, TRBD2 (5 bases). Germline CDR1 and CDR2: LNHNV and YYDKDF (reference sequence). The germline V and J ends were trimmed by 1 base and 0 bases, with 5 bases remaining between them. The CDR3 contains 14 residues. CDR3 DNA: TGTGCCACCAGCAGAGCGGGAAGCACAGATACGCAGTATTTT. It is translated as CATSRAGSTDTQYF. The variable domain in full, with the rest retrieved from reference TRBV15 and TRBJ2-3, is DAMVIQNPRYQVTQFGKPVTLSCSQTLNHNVMYWYQQKSSQAPKLLFHYYDKDFNNEADTPDNFQSRRPNTSFCFLDIRSPGLGDTAMYLCATSRAGSTDTQYFGPGTRLTVL.

In regard to this clone: A junction end diverges from the germline sequence, so it may reflect a read error. V gene TRBV6-1 combines with J gene TRBJ2-1; the match to TRBD2 covers 11 bases. This CDR3 contains 16 residues. Germline V gene lookup returns CDR1 MNHNS and CDR2 SASEGT. The CDR3 DNA sequence: TGTGCCGGCAGTGAGGATACTAGCGGGAGATACAATGAGCAGTTCTTC. Its protein is CAGSEDTSGRYNEQFF.

The gene calls are TRBV6-5 and TRBJ2-5; D is undetermined. Trimming pared 4 bases from V and 5 bases from J, leaving 11 bases between. CDR3 length: 13 residues. Germline CDR1 is MNHEY and CDR2 is SVGAGI. The CDR3, as DNA: TGTGCCAGCAGTTCCAACCCGAAGGAGACCCAGTACTTC. Its translation is CASSSNPKETQYF.

The V call is TRBV6-1, the J call TRBJ1-2, with TRBD1 matching 10 bases. The V and J ends lost 2 bases and 4 bases, in that order; junction bases with no gene match: 10. This CDR3 contains 17 residues. Germline V lookup: CDR1 MNHNS, CDR2 SASEGT. The chain's CDR3 is CASSERGQGYPSYGYTF. For the CDR3, the DNA is TGTGCCAGCAGTGAACGGGGACAGGGGTATCCCTCCTATGGCTACACCTTC.

This CDR3 reads CASSLMSGSTEAFF. CDR3 DNA sequence: TGTGCCAGCAGTTTAATGTCCGGCAGCACTGAAGCTTTCTTT. The V and J genes are TRBV28 and TRBJ1-1; D is unclear. The CDR3 covers 14 residues. Germline values: CDR1 MDHEN, CDR2 SYDVKM. The ends were cut back, 2 bases at V and 4 bases at J, with 11 bases in the middle.

This clone was seen a single time. The chain has TRBV7-2 and TRBJ1-2; no reliable D call. The CDR3 covers 13 residues. Germline V gene data show CDR1 as SGHTA and CDR2 as FQGNSA. Trimming took 3 bases from V and 6 from J, leaving 11 bases between them. This chain's CDR3 is CASSFGVGHGYTF. The CDR3 DNA is TGTGCCAGCAGCTTCGGTGTAGGACATGGCTACACCTTC.

A word on this clone: A read error may account for a junction end that differs from germline. The chain uses TRBV7-7 and TRBJ2-1, with D possibly matching TRBD1 (5 bases). The CDR3 runs 13 residues. Germline CDR1 reads SSHAT; CDR2 reads FNYEAQ (reference sequence). The CDR3: CASSPGPTGEQFF. The CDR3 region has the DNA TGTGCTAGCAGCCCAGGACCCACAGGTGAGCAGTTCTTC.